The 7 T cell receptor beta chains presented below share a single source sample, sequenced in a study of T cells in Graves' hyperthyroidism and ophthalmopathy. Amplified TCR beta CDR3 regions derived from RNA transcripts. The TCR CDR3 was amplified in a first-round RT-PCR using the HTBI primer set. Via MiXCR, TCRdb re-called the multiplex PCR reads, giving one row per CDR3 protein. The data show some 150,000 distinct CDR3 sequences, around 21% seen once. Material for sequencing was blood. These receptors were collected from a woman aged 45-65 years with Graves' hyperthyroidism that later progressed to Graves' ophthalmopathy.

This clonotype was recorded at least ten times. J is TRBJ2-1 and V is TRBV20-1, with D possibly matching TRBD2 (5 bases). The CDR3 has 18 residues. Germline CDR1 DFQATT, CDR2 SNEGSKA (reference sequence). The V gene lost 4 bases and the J gene lost 8 bases, with 30 bases spanning the gap. This CDR3 reads CSATRLEGREGLSDEQFF. The CDR3 DNA is TGCAGTGCTACCCGACTCGAGGGCCGGGAAGGTCTCTCGGATGAGCAGTTCTTC.

The CDR3 is CASSLEGAGELFF. In DNA form, the CDR3 reads TGTGCCAGCAGCTTGGAGGGGGCCGGGGAGCTGTTTTTT. The genes are TRBV5-5 and TRBJ2-2; maybe TRBD1 (6 bases). Germline V lookup: CDR1 SGHKS, CDR2 YYEKEE (reference sequence). CDR3 length equals 13 residues. V lost 0 bases and J 6 bases, leaving 6 bases between the germline ends.

In this sample, this clonotype turned up a few times. J is TRBJ1-1 and V is TRBV28; D gene uncertain. The ends were cut back, 3 bases at V and 12 bases at J, with 14 bases in the middle. Germline V lookup: CDR1 MDHEN, CDR2 SYDVKM. This CDR3 spans 12 amino acids. For the CDR3, the DNA is TGTGCCAGCAGTTTTTCCGGGAGGAAGACTTTCTTT. It codes for CASSFSGRKTFF.

V is TRBV6-1 and J is TRBJ1-2; 7 bases are shared with TRBD1. Trimming removed 6 bases from V and 4 bases from J; junction bases left unmatched: 8. The CDR3 runs 14 residues. Germline CDR1 and CDR2: MNHNS and SASEGT. DNA for the CDR3: TGTGCCAGCAGGGGGACAGTTAGTCCCTATGGCTACACCTTC. Its protein is CASRGTVSPYGYTF.

This clonotype appeared many times. The J gene is TRBJ2-7, the V gene TRBV6-6; 10 nucleotides line up with TRBD1. Germline V lookup: CDR1 MNHNY, CDR2 SVGAGI (reference sequence). This CDR3 comprises 20 residues. Trimming took 0 bases from V and 2 from J; bases not matched to a gene: 16. CDR3 region: CASSYSWGSGPGQGTYEQYF. CDR3 bases: TGTGCCAGCAGTTACTCGTGGGGCTCAGGCCCGGGACAGGGGACCTACGAGCAGTACTTC.

This clonotype was observed a handful of times. The chain has TRBV6-2 or TRBV6-3 and TRBJ1-2, with D possibly TRBD1 on 6 matching bases. Trimming removed 7 bases from V and 4 bases from J, with 19 bases in between. The CDR3 extends over 15 amino acids. Germline V gene lookup returns CDR1 MNHEY and CDR2 SVGEGT. The CDR3 DNA reads TGTGCCAGCATCCCCGGGCAGGGGCGGATCTATGGCTACACCTTC. Translated, it gives CASIPGQGRIYGYTF.

This clonotype was found many times. The chain uses TRBV20-1 and TRBJ2-2; D call uncertain. CDR1 is DFQATT and CDR2 is SNEGSKA in the germline V gene (reference sequence). The CDR3 spans 11 residues. The V and J ends lost 8 bases and 6 bases respectively, with 10 bases between them. The CDR3 bases are TGCAGTTCCCCCGCGGCCGGGGAGCTGTTTTTT. Its translation is CSSPAAGELFF.